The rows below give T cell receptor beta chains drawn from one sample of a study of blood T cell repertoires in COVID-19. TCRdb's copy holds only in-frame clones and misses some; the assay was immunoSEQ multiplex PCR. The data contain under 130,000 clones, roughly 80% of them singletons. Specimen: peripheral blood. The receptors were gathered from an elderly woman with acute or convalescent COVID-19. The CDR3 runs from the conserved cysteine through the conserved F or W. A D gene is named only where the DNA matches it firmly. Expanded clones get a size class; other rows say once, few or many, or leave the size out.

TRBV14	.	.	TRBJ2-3	TGTGCCAGCAGCCAAGAAGGGCGGGGCACAGATACGCAGTATTTT	CASSQEGRGTDTQYF
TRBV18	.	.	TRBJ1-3	TGTGCCAGCTCTTCAGGGTATGGAAACACCATATATTTT	CASSSGYGNTIYF
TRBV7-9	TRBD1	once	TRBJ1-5	TGTGCCAGCAGCGCCGACGGACAGGGTGGAGGAAGGCAGCCCCAGCATTTT	CASSADGQGGGRQPQHF
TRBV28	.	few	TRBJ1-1	TGTGCCAGCAGTTTGGGTGGGGCGGTGGCTTTCTTT	CASSLGGAVAFF
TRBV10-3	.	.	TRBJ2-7	TGTGCCATCAGTGAGTTAGCCGAGCAGTACTTC	CAISELAEQYF
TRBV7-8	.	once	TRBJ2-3	TGTGCCAGCAGCTTAGATGGTACTAGCACAGATACGCAGTATTTT	CASSLDGTSTDTQYF
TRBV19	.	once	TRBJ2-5	TGTGCCAGTAGTATAGGGACCCTCTCGGGGGAGACCCAGTACTTC	CASSIGTLSGETQYF
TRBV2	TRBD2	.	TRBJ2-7	TGTGCCGGGACCGGGGGGGTTTCCTACGAGCAGTACTTC	CAGTGGVSYEQYF
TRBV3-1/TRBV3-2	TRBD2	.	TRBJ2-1	TGTGCCAGCAGCCAGATCGCGGGGGAGAGGACGTTCTTC	CASSQIAGERTFF
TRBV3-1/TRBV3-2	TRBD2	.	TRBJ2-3	TGTGCCAGCAGCCGGGGACTAGTGGGAGATACGCAGTATTTT	CASSRGLVGDTQYF
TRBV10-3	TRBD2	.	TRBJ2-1	TGTGCCATCAGTGAGCGCTCGGATAGCGGGAAAGAGCAGTTCTTC	CAISERSDSGKEQFF
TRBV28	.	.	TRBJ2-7	TGTGCCATCAGGGCTGGGCGGGGCGAGCAGTACTTC	CAIRAGRGEQYF
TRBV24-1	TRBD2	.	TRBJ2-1	TGTGCCACCAGAACTAGCGGGATTCCGAATGAGCAGTTCTTC	CATRTSGIPNEQFF
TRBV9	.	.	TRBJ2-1	TGTGCCAGCAGCCCCACTGGGGGGGCACGGGAGCAGTTCTTC	CASSPTGGAREQFF
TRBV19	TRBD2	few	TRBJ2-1	TGTGCCAGTAGTGTTGGGACTAGCGGGAAGGTGGTAAATGAGCAGTTCTTC	CASSVGTSGKVVNEQFF
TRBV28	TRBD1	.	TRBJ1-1	TGTGCCAGCAGTTTGTTACAGGGGGAGGCTTTCTTT	CASSLLQGEAFF
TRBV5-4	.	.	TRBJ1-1	TGTGCCAGCAGCCTCAAGCTGAACACTGAAGCTTTCTTT	CASSLKLNTEAFF
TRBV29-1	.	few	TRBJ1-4	TGCAGCGTTGCAACAGCTGAAAAACTGTTTTTT	CSVATAEKLFF
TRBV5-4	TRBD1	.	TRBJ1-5	TGTGCCAGCAGCTCCATGGACAGGGGAAATCAGCCCCAGCATTTT	CASSSMDRGNQPQHF
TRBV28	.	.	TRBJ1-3	TGTGCCAGCAGTTTGATCGGGGTTTCTGGAAACACCATATATTTT	CASSLIGVSGNTIYF
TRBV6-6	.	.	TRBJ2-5	TGTGCCAGCAGCCCTGGAAGCGTAGAGACCCAGTACTTC	CASSPGSVETQYF
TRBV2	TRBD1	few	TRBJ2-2	TGTGCCAGCAGTGAAAGTTGGGGCAGGGGGAATACCGGGGAGCTGTTTTTT	CASSESWGRGNTGELFF
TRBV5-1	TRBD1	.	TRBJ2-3	TGCGCCAGCAGCATCGAACAGGGGGCAGATACGCAGTATTTT	CASSIEQGADTQYF
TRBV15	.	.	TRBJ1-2	TGTGCCACCAGCAGCGTTTCGCGATCCAATGGCTACACCTTC	CATSSVSRSNGYTF
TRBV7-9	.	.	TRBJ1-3	TGTGCCAGCAGCTTAATAGGGGGCTCTGGAAACACCATATATTTT	CASSLIGGSGNTIYF
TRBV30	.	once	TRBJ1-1	TGTGCCTGGAGTTCTGGGGGCTGGGACACTGAAGCTTTCTTT	CAWSSGGWDTEAFF
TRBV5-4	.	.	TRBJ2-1	TGTGCCAGCAGCCCCTCGTCGGGAGTCTACAATGAGCAGTTCTTC	CASSPSSGVYNEQFF
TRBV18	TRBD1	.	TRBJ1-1	TGTGCCAGCTCGTGGACAGGAGACACTGAAGCTTTCTTT	CASSWTGDTEAFF
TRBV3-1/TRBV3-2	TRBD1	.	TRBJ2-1	TGTGCCAGCAGCCAAGATCGACCAGGGGGTGAGCAGTTCTTC	CASSQDRPGGEQFF
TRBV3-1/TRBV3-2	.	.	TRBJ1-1	TGTGCCAGCAGCCAAGGCCGGGGAGCTTTCTTT	CASSQGRGAFF
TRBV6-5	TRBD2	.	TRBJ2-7	TGTGCCAGCAAAATAGTAGCGGGACGTTACGAGCAGTACTTC	CASKIVAGRYEQYF
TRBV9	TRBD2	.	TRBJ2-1	TGTGCCAGCAGCGTAGGGACTAGCGGGGGAAATGAGCAGTTCTTC	CASSVGTSGGNEQFF
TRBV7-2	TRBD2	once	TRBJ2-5	TGTGCCAGTAGCGGGAGGGCCTGGGAGACCCAGTACTTC	CASSGRAWETQYF
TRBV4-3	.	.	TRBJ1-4	TGCGCCAGCAGCCTAGGTACAGGGCGTAATGAAAAACTGTTTTTT	CASSLGTGRNEKLFF
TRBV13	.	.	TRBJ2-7	TGTGCCAGCAGCCGGGATCCTCGAGGATCCTACGAGCAGTACTTC	CASSRDPRGSYEQYF
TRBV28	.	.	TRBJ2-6	TGTGCCAGCAGTGCGGTGGCGGTGAGCTCTGGGGCCAACGTCCTGACTTTC	CASSAVAVSSGANVLTF
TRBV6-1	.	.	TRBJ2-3	TGTGCCAGCAGTGAGAGTATGACGGGGACGCAGTATTTT	CASSESMTGTQYF
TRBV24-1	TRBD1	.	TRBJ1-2	TGTGCCACCAGTGACCATACGACAGGGGACAACTATGGCTACACCTTC	CATSDHTTGDNYGYTF
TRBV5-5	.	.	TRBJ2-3	TGTGCCAGCAGCCCGGGGGTCCAGAGGACAGATACGCAGTATTTT	CASSPGVQRTDTQYF
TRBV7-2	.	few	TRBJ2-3	TGTGCCAGCAGCTTGGGGGGTGGACAGGTTGCAAGGGATACGCAGTATTTT	CASSLGGGQVARDTQYF
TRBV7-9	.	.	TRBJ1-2	TGTGCCAGCAGCTTAGGGCAGGGATCATCAAGGATGAATGGCTACACCTTC	CASSLGQGSSRMNGYTF
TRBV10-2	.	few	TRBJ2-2	TGCGCCAGCAGTGATGGACTCTATGCCGGGGAGCTGTTTTTT	CASSDGLYAGELFF
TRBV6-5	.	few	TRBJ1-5	TGTGCCAGCAGTTCAGGGATGGGTCAGCCCCAGCATTTT	CASSSGMGQPQHF
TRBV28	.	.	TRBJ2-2	TGTGCCAGCAGTTTGAGTCAGGGGCTGGTCACCGGGGAGCTGTTTTTT	CASSLSQGLVTGELFF
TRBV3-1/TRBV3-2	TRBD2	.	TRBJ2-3	TGTGCCAGCAATAGGCGGGAGGCTAGCACAGATACGCAGTATTTT	CASNRREASTDTQYF
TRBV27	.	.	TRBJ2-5	TGTGCCAGCAGTTTATATCCCTCCGGGGGAGAGACCCAGTACTTC	CASSLYPSGGETQYF
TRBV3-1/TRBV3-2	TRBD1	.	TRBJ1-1	TGTGCCAGCAGCCCGTCAGGGGGCGGGGTAGCTTTCTTT	CASSPSGGGVAFF
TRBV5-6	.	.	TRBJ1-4	TGTGCCAGCAGCCGGGGGACTAATGAAAAACTGTTTTTT	CASSRGTNEKLFF
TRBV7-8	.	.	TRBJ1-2	TGTGCCAGCAGCTTGGAGAGGGCTCGGGGTGGCTACACCTTC	CASSLERARGGYTF
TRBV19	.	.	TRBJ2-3	TGTGCCAGTAGTATACAGGGTAGGACAGATACGCAGTATTTT	CASSIQGRTDTQYF
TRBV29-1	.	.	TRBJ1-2	TGCAGCGTTGCGTCTGCGACAGGTGCTGGCTACACCTTC	CSVASATGAGYTF
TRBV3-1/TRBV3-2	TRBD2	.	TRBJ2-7	TGTGCCAGCAGCCCCCTACTAGCGGGCACGAACTACGAGCAGTACTTC	CASSPLLAGTNYEQYF
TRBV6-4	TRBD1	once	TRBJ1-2	TGTGCCAGCAGACCCGGACAGGGGGCGGTTGGCTACACCTTC	CASRPGQGAVGYTF
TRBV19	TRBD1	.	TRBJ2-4	TGTGCCAGTAGCCAGGACAGGTTTGGGATTCAGTACTTC	CASSQDRFGIQYF
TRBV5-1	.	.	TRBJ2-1	TGCGCCAGCAGCTTGGCTGGACTTCTAAACAATGAGCAGTTCTTC	CASSLAGLLNNEQFF
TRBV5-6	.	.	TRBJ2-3	TGTGCCAGCAGCTTGAATCCGACTAGCACAGATACGCAGTATTTT	CASSLNPTSTDTQYF
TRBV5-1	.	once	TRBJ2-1	TGCGCCAGCAGCCAGGGGGGTTTCTCCTACAATGAGCAGTTCTTC	CASSQGGFSYNEQFF
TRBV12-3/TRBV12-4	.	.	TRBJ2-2	TGTGCCAGCAGTTTAACGGCGGCCGGGGAGCTGTTTTTT	CASSLTAAGELFF
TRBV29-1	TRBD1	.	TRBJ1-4	TGCAGCGTTGGGGAAACAGGGGGCCGAGAAAAACTGTTTTTT	CSVGETGGREKLFF